The present TCR beta chain was sequenced within a study of neurological immune-mediated disorders. Across the whole study: Multiple sclerosis patients numbered about 34, of whom approximately 31 were relapsing-remitting and 3 secondary progressive.

Synthesis of cDNA was accomplished via 5'RACE employing 10-nucleotide random UMIs. The yield of each sequencing run was over 180 million TCR-beta sequences from 15-18 subjects. TCRdb re-called the 5' RACE reads through MiXCR, storing one row per CDR3 protein. The table shows roughly 88,000 distinct CDR3 sequences, with roughly 3.3% occurring only once. In this sample, this clonotype turned up many times. Sample: PBMCs. This TCR came from a woman between 50 and 59 years old with multiple sclerosis.

CDR3 protein: CSAAPGGMNTEAFF. The CDR3 DNA reads TGCAGTGCTGCACCCGGGGGAATGAACACTGAAGCTTTCTTT. The rearrangement links TRBV20-1 to TRBJ1-1; the D gene is possibly TRBD1 (5 bases). CDR1 is DFQATT, CDR2 SNEGSKA, per germline (reference sequence). There are 14 residues in the CDR3. Trimming took 5 bases from V and 0 from J, leaving 13 bases between them.